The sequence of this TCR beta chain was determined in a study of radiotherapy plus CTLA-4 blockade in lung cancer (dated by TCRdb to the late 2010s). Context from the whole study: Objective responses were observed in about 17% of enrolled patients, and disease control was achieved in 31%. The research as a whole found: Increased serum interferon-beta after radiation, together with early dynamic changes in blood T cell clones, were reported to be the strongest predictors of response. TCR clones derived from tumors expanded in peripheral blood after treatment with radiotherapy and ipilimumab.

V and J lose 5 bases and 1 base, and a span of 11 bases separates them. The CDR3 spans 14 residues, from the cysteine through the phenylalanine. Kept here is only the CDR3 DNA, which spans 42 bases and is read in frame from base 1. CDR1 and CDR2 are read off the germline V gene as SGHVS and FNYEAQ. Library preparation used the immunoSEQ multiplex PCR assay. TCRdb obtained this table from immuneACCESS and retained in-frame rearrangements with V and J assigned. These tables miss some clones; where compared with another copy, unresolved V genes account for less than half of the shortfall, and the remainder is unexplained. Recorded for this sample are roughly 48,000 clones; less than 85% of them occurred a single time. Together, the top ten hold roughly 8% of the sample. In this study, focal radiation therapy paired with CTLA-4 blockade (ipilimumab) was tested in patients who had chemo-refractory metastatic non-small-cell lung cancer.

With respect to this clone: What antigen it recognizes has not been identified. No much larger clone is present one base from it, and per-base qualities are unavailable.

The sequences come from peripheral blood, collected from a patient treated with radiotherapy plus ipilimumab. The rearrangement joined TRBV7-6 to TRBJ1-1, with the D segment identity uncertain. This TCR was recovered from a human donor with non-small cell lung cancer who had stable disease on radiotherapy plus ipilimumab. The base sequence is TGTGCCAGCAGCCAAGGAATGCAGAACACTGAAGCTTTCTTT. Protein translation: CASSQGMQNTEAFF.